Listed below are T cell receptor beta chains from one sample, sequenced in a study of blood T cells in healthy people across ages. MiXCR, run by TCRdb on the 5' RACE reads, gives a single entry per CDR3 protein. The sample shows approximately 1.5 million distinct CDR3 sequences, approximately 39% of them seen only once. Sequenced material: blood. Receptors were obtained from a woman younger than 35 in good health. The CDR3 runs from the conserved cysteine through the conserved F or W. The D gene is left open where the match is weak. Clone sizes are given selectively: once, few, many, or a class where the clone is expanded.

j_gene: TRBJ2-7
d_gene: .
abundance: few
v_gene: TRBV6-2/TRBV6-3
CDR3nt: TGTGCCAGCAGTTACCCCCGCTACGAGCAGTACTTC
CDR3aa: CASSYPRYEQYF

j_gene: TRBJ1-1
d_gene: .
abundance: once
v_gene: TRBV4-3
CDR3nt: TGCGCCAGCAGCCGAACTCTCGGGGCCTCGAGCACTGAAGCTTTCTTT
CDR3aa: CASSRTLGASSTEAFF

j_gene: TRBJ2-1
d_gene: .
abundance: .
v_gene: TRBV20-1
CDR3nt: TGCAGTGCTACCACTAGGCTCGTCTACAATGAGCAGTTCTTC
CDR3aa: CSATTRLVYNEQFF

j_gene: TRBJ2-3
d_gene: .
abundance: .
v_gene: TRBV7-3
CDR3nt: TGTGCCAGCAGCTTACAAGCATTTAGCATAGATACGCAGTATTTT
CDR3aa: CASSLQAFSIDTQYF

j_gene: TRBJ1-4
d_gene: .
abundance: few
v_gene: TRBV4-1
CDR3nt: TGCGCCAGCAGCCAATTCTCTTGGAACAGGGAAGGCGAAAAACTGTTTTTT
CDR3aa: CASSQFSWNREGEKLFF

j_gene: TRBJ2-1
d_gene: TRBD2
abundance: .
v_gene: TRBV20-1
CDR3nt: TGCAGTGCTGGAACGCTATTGCGGGGGGGCGTGAATGAGCAGTTCTTC
CDR3aa: CSAGTLLRGGVNEQFF

j_gene: TRBJ1-2
d_gene: TRBD1
abundance: few
v_gene: TRBV27
CDR3nt: TGTGCCAGCAGTCCAAATACCGGGACAGGGATTGAAGGCTACACCTTC
CDR3aa: CASSPNTGTGIEGYTF

j_gene: TRBJ1-5
d_gene: .
abundance: few
v_gene: TRBV4-3
CDR3nt: TGCGCCAGCAGCCAAGATTGGATGGGGGTTGGTCAGCCCCAGCATTTT
CDR3aa: CASSQDWMGVGQPQHF

j_gene: TRBJ2-5
d_gene: TRBD2
abundance: many
v_gene: TRBV20-1
CDR3nt: TGCAGTGCTAATCGGCTAGCGGGAGGAGAACAAGAGACCCAGTACTTC
CDR3aa: CSANRLAGGEQETQYF

j_gene: TRBJ2-3
d_gene: TRBD1
abundance: .
v_gene: TRBV27
CDR3nt: TGTGCCAGCAGTGCTTTTTGGACAGGGTCGGGCCCAGATACGCAGTATTTT
CDR3aa: CASSAFWTGSGPDTQYF

j_gene: TRBJ2-3
d_gene: .
abundance: .
v_gene: TRBV9
CDR3nt: TGTGCCAGCAGCGTAGCACAGGGAAGTTATACGCAGTATTTT
CDR3aa: CASSVAQGSYTQYF

j_gene: TRBJ1-2
d_gene: TRBD1
abundance: .
v_gene: TRBV27
CDR3nt: TGTGCCAGCAGTTTAAGGGCAGGGGGACGAGCTGGCTACACCTTC
CDR3aa: CASSLRAGGRAGYTF

j_gene: TRBJ2-7
d_gene: TRBD2
abundance: .
v_gene: TRBV28
CDR3nt: TGTGCCAGCAGCTCGACCCGACTAGCGGGGAGCTCCTACAATGAGCAGTACTTC
CDR3aa: CASSSTRLAGSSYNEQYF

j_gene: TRBJ1-2
d_gene: .
abundance: .
v_gene: TRBV20-1
CDR3nt: TGCAGTGCTCGGGAGGAGGGAGAATATGGCTACACCTTC
CDR3aa: CSAREEGEYGYTF

j_gene: TRBJ2-1
d_gene: TRBD2
abundance: .
v_gene: TRBV24-1
CDR3nt: TGTGCCACCAGTGGTTCTAGCGGGAGGGCCAACAATGAGCAGTTCTTC
CDR3aa: CATSGSSGRANNEQFF

j_gene: TRBJ2-3
d_gene: .
abundance: .
v_gene: TRBV20-1
CDR3nt: TGCAGTGCGTTGACTAGGCAAGGCACAGATACGCAGTATTTT
CDR3aa: CSALTRQGTDTQYF

j_gene: TRBJ2-7
d_gene: .
abundance: .
v_gene: TRBV13
CDR3nt: TGTGCCAGCAGCGTCAGTCCCTACCCGCTCGAGCAGTACTTC
CDR3aa: CASSVSPYPLEQYF

j_gene: TRBJ2-7
d_gene: TRBD2
abundance: .
v_gene: TRBV27
CDR3nt: TGTGCCAGCAGTTTTAATGGGGGGGGCTACGAGCAGTACTTC
CDR3aa: CASSFNGGGYEQYF

j_gene: TRBJ2-1
d_gene: TRBD2
abundance: .
v_gene: TRBV27
CDR3nt: TGTGCCAGCAGTCCGCCGGGACTAATCCCCTACAATGAGCAGTTCTTC
CDR3aa: CASSPPGLIPYNEQFF

j_gene: TRBJ2-7
d_gene: .
abundance: .
v_gene: TRBV21-1
CDR3nt: TGTGCCAGCAGCAAAGGGCCGGACGGACTAGCGGGGGGGCACCTCTTCCGATACGAGCAGTACTTC
CDR3aa: CASSKGPDGLAGGHLFRYEQYF

j_gene: TRBJ2-3
d_gene: .
abundance: many
v_gene: TRBV20-1
CDR3nt: TGCAGTGCTCTCTACCGAGATACGCAGTATTTT
CDR3aa: CSALYRDTQYF

j_gene: TRBJ1-1
d_gene: TRBD1
abundance: few
v_gene: TRBV29-1
CDR3nt: TGCAGCGTTGAAGAGGATACAGGGGTAACTGAAGCTTTCTTT
CDR3aa: CSVEEDTGVTEAFF

j_gene: TRBJ2-7
d_gene: .
abundance: few
v_gene: TRBV7-2
CDR3nt: TGTGCCAGCAGCTTAACCCCAAGGAGAGCCTACGAGCAGTACTTC
CDR3aa: CASSLTPRRAYEQYF

j_gene: TRBJ2-4
d_gene: .
abundance: .
v_gene: TRBV4-1
CDR3nt: TGCGCCAGCAGCCGGGCCGGGGAGGCCAAAAACATTCAGTACTTC
CDR3aa: CASSRAGEAKNIQYF

j_gene: TRBJ2-3
d_gene: TRBD2
abundance: few
v_gene: TRBV10-3
CDR3nt: TGTGCCATCAGTGAGTTGAGTCGGGAGGTCGATACGCAGTATTTT
CDR3aa: CAISELSREVDTQYF

j_gene: TRBJ2-1
d_gene: .
abundance: many
v_gene: TRBV5-1
CDR3nt: TGCGCCAGCAGCTTCACAGGGGAGGACAATGAGCAGTTCTTC
CDR3aa: CASSFTGEDNEQFF

j_gene: TRBJ2-6
d_gene: .
abundance: many
v_gene: TRBV18
CDR3nt: TGTGCCAGCAGTCCCCCGGGTTCTGGGGCCAACGTCCTGACTTTC
CDR3aa: CASSPPGSGANVLTF

j_gene: TRBJ2-7
d_gene: .
abundance: .
v_gene: TRBV27
CDR3nt: TGTGCCATCAGTTTGAATAGGGCGTACGAGCAGTACTTC
CDR3aa: CAISLNRAYEQYF

j_gene: TRBJ2-3
d_gene: .
abundance: .
v_gene: TRBV15
CDR3nt: TGTGCCACCATCGGGAAGGGCCCTATCACAGATACGCAGTATTTT
CDR3aa: CATIGKGPITDTQYF

j_gene: TRBJ2-7
d_gene: .
abundance: .
v_gene: TRBV5-6
CDR3nt: TGTGCCAGCAGCAGTATGGCCTACAATGAGCAGTACTTC
CDR3aa: CASSSMAYNEQYF

j_gene: TRBJ1-6
d_gene: .
abundance: .
v_gene: TRBV12-3/TRBV12-4
CDR3nt: TGTGCCAGCAGTTTCCTCGGTAATGTTGGTTCACCCCTCCACTTT
CDR3aa: CASSFLGNVGSPLHF

j_gene: TRBJ2-2
d_gene: TRBD1
abundance: .
v_gene: TRBV5-1
CDR3nt: TGCGCCGGCAGCCTAACACAGGGGGCGCAAACCGGGGAGCTGTTTTTT
CDR3aa: CAGSLTQGAQTGELFF

j_gene: TRBJ2-1
d_gene: .
abundance: few
v_gene: TRBV29-1
CDR3nt: TGCAGCGTTGTGGGGCTTAACTCCTACAATGAGCAGTTCTTC
CDR3aa: CSVVGLNSYNEQFF

j_gene: TRBJ2-1
d_gene: .
abundance: few
v_gene: TRBV4-1
CDR3nt: TGCGCCAGCAGCCCTTCCGGGACAACCTACAATGAGCAGTTCTTC
CDR3aa: CASSPSGTTYNEQFF

j_gene: TRBJ1-2
d_gene: TRBD1
abundance: .
v_gene: TRBV6-2/TRBV6-3
CDR3nt: TGTGCCAGCAGGGAGAGGACAGGTGAATATGGCTACACCTTC
CDR3aa: CASRERTGEYGYTF

j_gene: TRBJ2-5
d_gene: .
abundance: few
v_gene: TRBV7-9
CDR3nt: TGTGCCAGCAGCTTTCAGGGCAGCGCCCAAGAGACCCAGTACTTC
CDR3aa: CASSFQGSAQETQYF

j_gene: TRBJ2-7
d_gene: TRBD1
abundance: .
v_gene: TRBV4-3
CDR3nt: TGCGCCAGCAGCCACCGGAACAGGGGATCGGACGAGCAGTACTTC
CDR3aa: CASSHRNRGSDEQYF

j_gene: TRBJ1-4
d_gene: .
abundance: .
v_gene: TRBV27
CDR3nt: TGTGCCAGCAGTTCACGGTGGGAGGAAAAACTGTTTTTT
CDR3aa: CASSSRWEEKLFF

j_gene: TRBJ1-1
d_gene: .
abundance: .
v_gene: TRBV30
CDR3nt: TGTGCCTGGAGTCTGGACATCAGAAGGACTGAAGCTTTCTTT
CDR3aa: CAWSLDIRRTEAFF

j_gene: TRBJ2-3
d_gene: TRBD2
abundance: .
v_gene: TRBV20-1
CDR3nt: TGCAGTGCCTTGACTAGCGGGAGAGGTACAGATACGCAGTATTTT
CDR3aa: CSALTSGRGTDTQYF

j_gene: TRBJ2-1
d_gene: TRBD1
abundance: .
v_gene: TRBV6-5
CDR3nt: TGTGCCAGCAGTTACTCAGGGACAGGGGTAGAGACCCAGTTCTTC
CDR3aa: CASSYSGTGVETQFF

j_gene: TRBJ2-3
d_gene: TRBD2
abundance: few
v_gene: TRBV12-5
CDR3nt: TGTGCTAGTGGTTTGGTACTGGCTAGCGGGAGTGCTAGCACAGATACGCAGTATTTT
CDR3aa: CASGLVLASGSASTDTQYF

j_gene: TRBJ1-1
d_gene: .
abundance: many
v_gene: TRBV18
CDR3nt: TGCGCCAGCAGCCAACCTGGGCGGGACACTGAAGCTTTCTTT
CDR3aa: CASSQPGRDTEAFF

j_gene: TRBJ2-7
d_gene: .
abundance: .
v_gene: TRBV7-2
CDR3nt: TGTGCCAGCAGCTTAGGACACTCGAGGTACGAGCAGTACTTC
CDR3aa: CASSLGHSRYEQYF

j_gene: TRBJ2-5
d_gene: .
abundance: .
v_gene: TRBV29-1
CDR3nt: TGCAGCGTTGAGCCGGATACCGTTCAGGAGACCCAGTACTTC
CDR3aa: CSVEPDTVQETQYF

j_gene: TRBJ2-6
d_gene: .
abundance: .
v_gene: TRBV7-6
CDR3nt: TGTGCCAGCAGCCAAGGACTATCTTACTCTGGGGCCAACGTCCTGACTTTC
CDR3aa: CASSQGLSYSGANVLTF

j_gene: TRBJ1-5
d_gene: .
abundance: .
v_gene: TRBV6-5
CDR3nt: TGTGCCAGCAGTTACTCCCGGCAGGGAGGTCAGCCCCAGCATTTT
CDR3aa: CASSYSRQGGQPQHF

j_gene: TRBJ2-1
d_gene: .
abundance: few
v_gene: TRBV5-1
CDR3nt: TGCGCCAGCAGCTTCAACGGGGGTCTGGCCTACAATGAGCAGTTCTTC
CDR3aa: CASSFNGGLAYNEQFF

j_gene: TRBJ2-3
d_gene: TRBD2
abundance: few
v_gene: TRBV7-2
CDR3nt: TGTGCCAGCAGCTTTCGAAGCGGGAGGGCAGATACGCAGTATTTT
CDR3aa: CASSFRSGRADTQYF

j_gene: TRBJ2-1
d_gene: .
abundance: few
v_gene: TRBV12-3/TRBV12-4
CDR3nt: TGTGCCAGCAGTCCTATGGGAGGGGGCTTTGTTCGGTTCTTC
CDR3aa: CASSPMGGGFVRFF